These 18 T cell receptor beta chains originate from one sample sequenced in a study of cytomegalovirus exposure and HLA in healthy donors. The PCR was carried out with 60 Vbeta primers and 13 Jbeta primers. Libraries were prepared by immunoSEQ multiplex PCR; TCRdb keeps only in-frame clonotypes and omits some of them. The sample shows roughly 130,000 clones, 75% to 85% of them seen only once. Sequenced input: PBMCs. The receptors stem from a man aged 35 to 55 in good health and CMV-seronegative.

This sequence joins TRBV5-1 and TRBJ2-5; 14 nucleotides line up with TRBD2. The V gene end was trimmed by 4 bases and the J gene end by 4 bases; junction bases not matched to a gene: 6. Germline V gene sequence: CDR1 SGHRS, CDR2 YFSETQ. The CDR3 has 16 residues. CDR3 protein: CASSPRTSGGSETQYF. The CDR3 DNA is TGCGCCAGCAGCCCCCGGACTAGCGGGGGGTCAGAGACCCAGTACTTC.

V gene TRBV29-1 combines with J gene TRBJ1-2; D is unresolved. Trimming took off 8 bases at V and 2 bases at J, with 12 bases between the two ends. This CDR3 contains 12 residues. Germline values: CDR1 SQVTM, CDR2 ANQGSEA. CDR3 coding DNA: TGCAGCCTCTGGACGGGGAACTATGGCTACACCTTC. The encoded protein is CSLWTGNYGYTF.

The chain has TRBV6-1 and TRBJ1-1; D gene unclear. The CDR3 extends over 12 amino acids. V gave up 3 bases and J gave up 10 bases, with 12 bases separating them. CDR1 is MNHNS, CDR2 SASEGT, per germline. DNA of the CDR3: TGTGCCAGCAGTGAGTGGGCGCCGTTAGCTTTCTTT. Its translation: CASSEWAPLAFF.

CDR3 amino acids: CASSRDTDLNTEAFF. CDR3 coding DNA: TGCGCCAGCAGCAGAGACACCGATCTGAACACTGAAGCTTTCTTT. The chain has TRBV5-1 and TRBJ1-1; D is undetermined. CDR3 length equals 15 residues. CDR1 is SGHRS and CDR2 is YFSETQ in the germline V gene. The germline V and J ends were trimmed by 4 bases and 0 bases, with 13 bases remaining between them.

In this sample, this clone turned up once. The rearrangement links TRBV14 to TRBJ2-1; tentative D call: TRBD2 (6 bases). The germline V and J ends were trimmed by 2 bases and 7 bases, with 12 bases remaining between them. The CDR3 is made up of 14 amino acids. Germline V CDR1 and CDR2: SGHDN, FVKESK. The CDR3 nucleotides read TGTGCCAGCAGCCAATATGGAGGGAGTAATGAGCAGTTCTTC. Amino acids: CASSQYGGSNEQFF.

This sequence joins TRBV6-5 and TRBJ2-3; D perhaps matches TRBD2 (6 bases). CDR3 size: 14 residues. With 5 bases removed from V and 8 bases from J, the gap between germline ends came to 17 bases. Germline assignment: CDR1 MNHEY and CDR2 SVGAGI. The chain's CDR3 is CASSPGTSFSTQYF. DNA of the CDR3: TGTGCCAGCAGTCCGGGGACTTCTTTTAGTACGCAGTATTTT.

The genes are TRBV7-2 and TRBJ2-5, with 8 bases matching TRBD2. CDR1 and CDR2 from the germline V gene are SGHTA and FQGNSA. J lost 5 bases, V lost 5 bases, and 16 bases had no gene match. The CDR3 runs to 17 residues. As DNA, the CDR3 is TGTGCCAGCAGCCGACAAGGGGGGGCGGGGGGTGCGGAGACCCAGTACTTC. Protein: CASSRQGGAGGAETQYF.

The chain couples TRBV2 to TRBJ2-7; possible D gene TRBD2, 5 bases. The CDR3 totals 12 residues. Germline CDR1 reads SNHLY; CDR2 reads FYNNEI. V shed 11 bases and J shed 0 bases, with 11 bases lying between them. Here the CDR3 reads CAGGRNSYEQYF. As DNA, the CDR3 is TGTGCCGGAGGACGGAACTCCTACGAGCAGTACTTC.

This clone has a handful of counts. Additional DNA sequences in this sample encode the identical CDR3. The chain combines TRBV7-2 with TRBJ1-5; 10 bases map to TRBD1. Germline V gene lookup returns CDR1 SGHTA and CDR2 FQGNSA. The CDR3 is made up of 16 amino acids. After removal of 5 bases from V and 4 bases from J, the junction contained 8 bases not matched to a gene. The CDR3 nucleotides read TGTGCCAGCAGCCCCTGGACAGGGGGGGTGAATCAGCCCCAGCATTTT. Translation: CASSPWTGGVNQPQHF.

J is TRBJ1-1 and V is TRBV4-2; possibly TRBD1 for D (6 bases). The CDR3 is made up of 14 amino acids. V was trimmed by 0 bases and J by 3 bases, leaving 8 bases between them. In germline, CDR1 is LGHNA, CDR2 YNFKEQ. The CDR3 DNA sequence: TGTGCCAGCAGCCAAGATCGGACAGACACTGAAGCTTTCTTT. Residues: CASSQDRTDTEAFF.

The J gene is TRBJ2-7, the V gene TRBV19; TRBD1 matches at 11 bases. The length of the CDR3 is 14 residues. The V and J ends lost 6 bases and 5 bases, in that order; junction bases with no gene match: 6. Germline V gene lookup returns CDR1 LNHDA and CDR2 SQIVND (reference sequence). This CDR3 is CASSRSGQGDEQYF. CDR3 DNA: TGTGCCAGTAGCCGCTCGGGACAGGGGGACGAGCAGTACTTC.

The sample holds one count of this clone. V usage is TRBV6-1 and J usage is TRBJ2-7; weak D call: TRBD2 (6 bases). V was pared by 10 bases and J by 2 bases, with 18 bases between. Looked up from germline, CDR1 is MNHNS and CDR2 is SASEGT. The CDR3 contains 14 residues. The CDR3 sequence: CATVDGGAPYEQYF. The CDR3 bases are TGTGCCACCGTGGACGGAGGGGCCCCCTACGAGCAGTACTTC.

This rearrangement joins TRBV6-5 to TRBJ1-1, with D maybe TRBD1 (6 bases). Trimming removed 6 bases from V and 2 bases from J, with 10 bases in between. CDR1 is MNHEY and CDR2 is SVGAGI in the germline V gene. This CDR3 has 13 amino acids. The CDR3 DNA follows: TGTGCCAGCAGGCGACAGGCCAACACTGAAGCTTTCTTT. Translation: CASRRQANTEAFF.

CDR3: CASSEVFARVGHHTEAFF. The DNA of the CDR3 is TGTGCCAGCAGTGAAGTGTTTGCACGTGTGGGACACCACACTGAAGCTTTCTTT. The chain carries TRBV6-1 and TRBJ1-1, with D possibly being TRBD1 (6 bases). In germline, CDR1 is MNHNS, CDR2 SASEGT. V lost 1 base, J lost 3 bases, and 21 bases lay in between. This CDR3 has 18 residues.

This clone turned up a few times. The chain joins TRBV5-1 to TRBJ1-6; D is uncertain. V was clipped by 6 bases and J by 5 bases, with 15 bases between them. The CDR3 covers 15 residues. Germline-derived CDR1 and CDR2 are SGHRS and YFSETQ. The CDR3 region is CASKTLTADNSPLHF. CDR3 bases: TGCGCCAGCAAAACACTCACAGCGGATAATTCACCCCTCCACTTT.

The gene calls are TRBV7-2 and TRBJ2-7; tentatively, D is TRBD2 (5 bases). Looked up from germline, CDR1 is SGHTA and CDR2 is FQGNSA. CDR3 size: 13 residues. The V end lost 1 base, the J end lost 3 bases, and 7 bases lay between the germline ends. The CDR3 loop is CASSLDGVYEQYF. The DNA of the CDR3 is TGTGCCAGCAGCTTAGACGGGGTCTACGAGCAGTACTTC.

The chain employs TRBV29-1 and TRBJ1-5; 9 bases match TRBD1. The length of the CDR3 is 13 residues. Germline lookup yields CDR1 SQVTM and CDR2 ANQGSEA. The V and J ends lost 4 bases and 5 bases, in that order; junction bases with no gene match: 3. CDR3 protein: CSVAQGADQPQHF. CDR3 coding DNA: TGCAGCGTTGCACAGGGGGCGGATCAGCCCCAGCATTTT.

This chain joins TRBV28 and TRBJ2-5, with D perhaps TRBD1 (6 bases). CDR1 is MDHEN, CDR2 SYDVKM, per germline. There are 13 residues in the CDR3. The V end lost 7 bases, the J end lost 9 bases, and 18 bases lay between the germline ends. CDR3 residues: CASNSRQDEAQYF. The CDR3 DNA follows: TGTGCCAGCAACTCTAGACAGGATGAGGCCCAGTACTTC.